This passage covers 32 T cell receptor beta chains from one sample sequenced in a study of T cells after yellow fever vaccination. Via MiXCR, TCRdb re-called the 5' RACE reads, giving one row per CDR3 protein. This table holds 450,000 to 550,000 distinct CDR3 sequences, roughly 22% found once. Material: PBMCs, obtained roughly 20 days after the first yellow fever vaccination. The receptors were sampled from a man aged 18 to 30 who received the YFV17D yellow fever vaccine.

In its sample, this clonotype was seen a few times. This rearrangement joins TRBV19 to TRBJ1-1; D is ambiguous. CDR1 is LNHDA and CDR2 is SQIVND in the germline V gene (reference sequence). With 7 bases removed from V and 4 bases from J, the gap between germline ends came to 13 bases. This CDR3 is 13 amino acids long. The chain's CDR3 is CASMEAGGTEAFF. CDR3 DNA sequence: TGTGCCAGTATGGAGGCCGGAGGCACTGAAGCTTTCTTT.

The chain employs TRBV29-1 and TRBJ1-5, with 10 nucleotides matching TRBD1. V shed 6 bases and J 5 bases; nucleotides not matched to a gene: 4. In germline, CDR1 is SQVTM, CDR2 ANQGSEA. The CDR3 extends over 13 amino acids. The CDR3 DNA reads TGCAGCGTCCTCGGGACAGGGGATCAGCCCCAGCATTTT. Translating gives CSVLGTGDQPQHF.

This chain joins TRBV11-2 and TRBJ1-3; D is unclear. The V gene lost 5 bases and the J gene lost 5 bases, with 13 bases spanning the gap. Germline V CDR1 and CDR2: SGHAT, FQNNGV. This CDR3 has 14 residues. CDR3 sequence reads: CASSVTGFRNTIYF. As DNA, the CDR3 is TGTGCCAGCAGCGTCACGGGTTTTCGAAACACCATATATTTT.

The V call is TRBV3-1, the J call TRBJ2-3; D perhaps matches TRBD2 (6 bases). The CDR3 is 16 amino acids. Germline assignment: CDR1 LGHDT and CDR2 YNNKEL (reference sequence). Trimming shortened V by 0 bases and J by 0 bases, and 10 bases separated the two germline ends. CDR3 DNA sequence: TGTGCCAGCAGCCAAGATCCGGGGGTCAGCACAGATACGCAGTATTTT. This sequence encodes CASSQDPGVSTDTQYF.

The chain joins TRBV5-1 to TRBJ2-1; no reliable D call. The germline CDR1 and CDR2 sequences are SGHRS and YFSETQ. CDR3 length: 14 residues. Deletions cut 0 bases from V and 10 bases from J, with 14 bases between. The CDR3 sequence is CASSLGTAKWEQFF. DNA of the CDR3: TGCGCCAGCAGCTTGGGGACGGCCAAATGGGAGCAGTTCTTC.

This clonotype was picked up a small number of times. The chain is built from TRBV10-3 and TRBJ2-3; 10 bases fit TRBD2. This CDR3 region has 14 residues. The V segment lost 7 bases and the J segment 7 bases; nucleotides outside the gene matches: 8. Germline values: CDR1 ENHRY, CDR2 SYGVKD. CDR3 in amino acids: CAINPGLASYTQYF. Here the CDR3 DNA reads TGTGCCATCAACCCGGGACTAGCGAGTTATACGCAGTATTTT.

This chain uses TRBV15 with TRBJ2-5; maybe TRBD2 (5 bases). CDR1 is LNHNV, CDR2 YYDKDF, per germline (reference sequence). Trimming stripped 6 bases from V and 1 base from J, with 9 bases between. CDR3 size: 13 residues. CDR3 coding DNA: TGTGCCACCAGTAGACTATTCCAAGAGACCCAGTACTTC. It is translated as CATSRLFQETQYF.

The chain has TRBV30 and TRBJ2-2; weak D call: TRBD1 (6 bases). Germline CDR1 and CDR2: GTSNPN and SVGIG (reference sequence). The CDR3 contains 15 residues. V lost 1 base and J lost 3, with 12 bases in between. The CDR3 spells CAWSDGTSDTGELFF. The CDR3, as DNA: TGTGCCTGGAGTGATGGGACATCGGACACCGGGGAGCTGTTTTTT.

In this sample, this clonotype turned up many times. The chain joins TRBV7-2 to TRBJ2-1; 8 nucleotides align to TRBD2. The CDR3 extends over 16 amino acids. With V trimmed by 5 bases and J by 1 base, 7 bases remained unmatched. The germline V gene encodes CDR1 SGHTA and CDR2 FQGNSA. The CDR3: CASSAGRVESYNEQFF. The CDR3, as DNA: TGTGCCAGCAGCGCCGGGAGGGTCGAATCCTACAATGAGCAGTTCTTC.

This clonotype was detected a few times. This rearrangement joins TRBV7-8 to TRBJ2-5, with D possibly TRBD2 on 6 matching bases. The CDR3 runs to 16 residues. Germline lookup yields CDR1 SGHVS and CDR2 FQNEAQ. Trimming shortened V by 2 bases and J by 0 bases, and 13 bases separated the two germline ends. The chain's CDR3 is CASSLHRGINQETQYF. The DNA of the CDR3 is TGTGCCAGCAGCTTACACCGGGGGATTAACCAAGAGACCCAGTACTTC.

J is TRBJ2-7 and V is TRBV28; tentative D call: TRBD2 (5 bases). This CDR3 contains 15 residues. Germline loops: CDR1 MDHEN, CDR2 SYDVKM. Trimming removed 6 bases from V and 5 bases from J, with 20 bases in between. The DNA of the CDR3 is TGTGCCAGCAGCTCTCGAAGGACTGGGTGGAACGAGCAGTACGTC. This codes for CASSSRRTGWNEQYV.

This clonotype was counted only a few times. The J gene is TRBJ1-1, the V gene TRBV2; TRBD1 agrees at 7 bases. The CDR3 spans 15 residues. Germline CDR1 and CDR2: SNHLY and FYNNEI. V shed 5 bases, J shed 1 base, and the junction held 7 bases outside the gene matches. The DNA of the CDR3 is TGTGCCAGCAGTCCTCCGGGACAGCAGAACACTGAAGCTTTCTTT. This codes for CASSPPGQQNTEAFF.

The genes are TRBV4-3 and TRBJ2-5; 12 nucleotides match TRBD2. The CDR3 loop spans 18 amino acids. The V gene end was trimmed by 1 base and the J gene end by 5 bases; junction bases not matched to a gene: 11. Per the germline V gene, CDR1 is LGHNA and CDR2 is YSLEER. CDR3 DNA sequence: TGCGCCAGCAGCCAAGTGGTACTAGCGGGGGGTGGAGGGGAGACCCAGTACTTC. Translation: CASSQVVLAGGGGETQYF.

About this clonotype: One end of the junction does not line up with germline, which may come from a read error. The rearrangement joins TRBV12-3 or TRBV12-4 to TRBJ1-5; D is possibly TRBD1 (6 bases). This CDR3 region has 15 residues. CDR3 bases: TGTGCCAGCCGTTTGGGGGCGCCCAGCAATCAGCCCCAGCATTTT. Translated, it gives CASRLGAPSNQPQHF.

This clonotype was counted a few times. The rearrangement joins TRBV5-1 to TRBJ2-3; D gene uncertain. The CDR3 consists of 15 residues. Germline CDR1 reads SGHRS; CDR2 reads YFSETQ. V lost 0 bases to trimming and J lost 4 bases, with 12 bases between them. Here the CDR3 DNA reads TGCGCCAGCAGCTTGGCGTCATTTGAGGCAGATACGCAGTATTTT. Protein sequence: CASSLASFEADTQYF.

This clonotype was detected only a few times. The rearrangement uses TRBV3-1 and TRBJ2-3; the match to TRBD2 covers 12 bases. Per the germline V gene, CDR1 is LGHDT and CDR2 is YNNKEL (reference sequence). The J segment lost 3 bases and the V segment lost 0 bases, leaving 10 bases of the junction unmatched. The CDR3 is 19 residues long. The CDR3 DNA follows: TGTGCCAGCAGCCAAGATGGCCTAGCGGGGGGGCCGGGAACAGATACGCAGTATTTT. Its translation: CASSQDGLAGGPGTDTQYF.

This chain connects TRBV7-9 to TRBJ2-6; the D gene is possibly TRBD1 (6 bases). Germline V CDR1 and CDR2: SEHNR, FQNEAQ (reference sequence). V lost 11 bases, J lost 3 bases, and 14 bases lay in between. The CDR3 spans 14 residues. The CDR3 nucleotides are TGTGCCCCTGAGGACAGTCTTGGGGCCAACGTCCTGACTTTC. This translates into CAPEDSLGANVLTF.

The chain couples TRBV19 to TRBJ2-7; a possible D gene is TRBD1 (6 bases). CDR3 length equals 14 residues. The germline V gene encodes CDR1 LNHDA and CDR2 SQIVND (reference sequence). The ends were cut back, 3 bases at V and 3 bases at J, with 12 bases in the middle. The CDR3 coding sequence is TGTGCCAGTAGTATCCCGGGACAACACTACGAGCAGTACTTC. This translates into CASSIPGQHYEQYF.

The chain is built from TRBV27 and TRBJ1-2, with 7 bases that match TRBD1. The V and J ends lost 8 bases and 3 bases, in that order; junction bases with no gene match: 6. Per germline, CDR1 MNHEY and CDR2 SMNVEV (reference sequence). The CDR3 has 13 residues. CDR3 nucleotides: TGTGCCAGCGGGAACAGGGGATACTATGGCTACACCTTC. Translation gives CASGNRGYYGYTF.

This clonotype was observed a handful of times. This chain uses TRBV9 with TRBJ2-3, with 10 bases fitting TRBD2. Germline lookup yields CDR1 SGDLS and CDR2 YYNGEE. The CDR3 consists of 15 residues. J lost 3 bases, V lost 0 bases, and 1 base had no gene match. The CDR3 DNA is TGTGCCAGCAGCGTAGCTAGCGGGGGAACAGATACGCAGTATTTT. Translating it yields CASSVASGGTDTQYF.

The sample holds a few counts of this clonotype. The CDR3 nucleotides are TGTGCCAGCAGCTTAGGGGGGACTAGCGGCTTCCCAGAGACCCAGTACTTC. This translates into CASSLGGTSGFPETQYF. The chain joins TRBV7-9 to TRBJ2-5; 11 nucleotides line up with TRBD2. The CDR3 totals 17 residues. The germline V gene encodes CDR1 SEHNR and CDR2 FQNEAQ (reference sequence). Trimming cost V 1 base and J 4 bases; bases outside gene matches: 8.

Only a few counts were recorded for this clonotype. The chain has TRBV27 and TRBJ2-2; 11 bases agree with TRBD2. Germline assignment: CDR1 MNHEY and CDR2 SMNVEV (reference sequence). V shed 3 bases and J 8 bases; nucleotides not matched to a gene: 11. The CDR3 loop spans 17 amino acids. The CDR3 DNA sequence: TGTGCCAGCAGTTTCACCCCGGGACTAGCGGTTTTAGGGGAGCTGTTTTTT. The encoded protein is CASSFTPGLAVLGELFF.

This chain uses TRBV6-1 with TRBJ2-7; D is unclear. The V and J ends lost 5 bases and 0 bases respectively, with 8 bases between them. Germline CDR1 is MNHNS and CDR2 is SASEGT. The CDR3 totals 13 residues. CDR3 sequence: CASSRTTSYEQYV. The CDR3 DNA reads TGTGCCAGCAGTCGAACCACCTCCTACGAGCAGTACGTC.

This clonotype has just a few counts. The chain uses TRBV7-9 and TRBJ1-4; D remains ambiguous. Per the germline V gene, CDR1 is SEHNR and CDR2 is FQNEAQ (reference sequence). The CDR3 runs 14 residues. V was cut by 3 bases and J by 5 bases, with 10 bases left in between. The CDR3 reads CASSFTRANEKLFF. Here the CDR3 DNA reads TGTGCCAGCAGCTTTACCCGGGCGAATGAAAAACTGTTTTTT.

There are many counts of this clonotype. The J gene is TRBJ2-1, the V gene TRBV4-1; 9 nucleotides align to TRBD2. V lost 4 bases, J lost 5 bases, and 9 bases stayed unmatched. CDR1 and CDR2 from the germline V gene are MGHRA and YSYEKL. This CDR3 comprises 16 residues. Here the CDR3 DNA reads TGCGCCAGCAGCCGCCAGGCCCAGCGGGGGGACAATGAGCAGTTCTTC. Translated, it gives CASSRQAQRGDNEQFF.

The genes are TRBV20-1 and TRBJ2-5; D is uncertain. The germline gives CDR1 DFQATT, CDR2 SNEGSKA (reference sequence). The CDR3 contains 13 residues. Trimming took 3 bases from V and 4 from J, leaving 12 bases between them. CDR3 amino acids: CSARRERRETQYF. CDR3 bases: TGCAGTGCTAGGAGAGAGAGAAGAGAGACCCAGTACTTC.

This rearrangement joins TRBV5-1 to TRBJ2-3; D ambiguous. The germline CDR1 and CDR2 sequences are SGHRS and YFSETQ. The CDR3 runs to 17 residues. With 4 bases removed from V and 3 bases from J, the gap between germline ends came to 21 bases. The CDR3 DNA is TGCGCCAGCAGCCCCCGTAACTTCTGGGTTGTAACAGATACGCAGTATTTT. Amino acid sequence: CASSPRNFWVVTDTQYF.

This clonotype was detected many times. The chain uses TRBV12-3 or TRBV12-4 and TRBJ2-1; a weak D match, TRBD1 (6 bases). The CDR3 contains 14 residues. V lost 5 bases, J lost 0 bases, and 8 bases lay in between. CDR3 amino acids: CASSDRSSYNEQFF. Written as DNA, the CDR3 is TGTGCCAGCAGTGACAGGAGCTCCTACAATGAGCAGTTCTTC.

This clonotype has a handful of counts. The CDR3 sequence: CASSLNSGSYNEQFF. CDR3 bases: TGTGCCAGCAGCTTAAACAGCGGCTCCTACAATGAGCAGTTCTTC. V usage is TRBV7-3 and J usage is TRBJ2-1, with TRBD2 as a possible D gene (5 bases). The V and J ends lost 1 base and 0 bases respectively, with 7 bases between them. The CDR3 runs to 15 residues. From germline, CDR1 is SGHTA and CDR2 FQGTGA. The variable domain in full, with the rest retrieved from reference TRBV7-3 and TRBJ2-1, is GAGVSQTPSNKVTEKGKYVELRCDPISGHTALYWYRQSLGQGPEFLIYFQGTGAADDSGLPNDRFFAVRPEGSVSTLKIQRTERGDSAVYLCASSLNSGSYNEQFFGPGTRLTVL.

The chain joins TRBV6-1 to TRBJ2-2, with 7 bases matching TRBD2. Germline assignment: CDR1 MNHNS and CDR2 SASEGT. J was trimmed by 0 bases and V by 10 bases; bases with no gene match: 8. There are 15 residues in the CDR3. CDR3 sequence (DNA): TGTGCCACCCGGACGCGGGGGACGAACACCGGGGAGCTGTTTTTT. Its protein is CATRTRGTNTGELFF.

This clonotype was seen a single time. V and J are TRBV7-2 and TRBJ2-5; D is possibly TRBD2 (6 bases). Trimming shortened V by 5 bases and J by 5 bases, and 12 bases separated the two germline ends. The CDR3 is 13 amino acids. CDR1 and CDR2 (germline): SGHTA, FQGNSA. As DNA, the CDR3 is TGTGCCAGCAGCCCCGCGGGGACGGAGACCCAGTACTTC. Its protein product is CASSPAGTETQYF.

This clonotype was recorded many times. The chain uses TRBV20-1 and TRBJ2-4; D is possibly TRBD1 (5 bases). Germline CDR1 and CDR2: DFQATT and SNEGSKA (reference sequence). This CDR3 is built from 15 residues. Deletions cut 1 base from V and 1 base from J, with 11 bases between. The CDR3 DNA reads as TGCAGTGCTAGAGGAGGCGCAGGGGCCAAAAACATTCAGTACTTC. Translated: CSARGGAGAKNIQYF.